Presented here are 5 T cell receptor beta chains from one specimen sequenced in a study of identical twins. TCRdb independently ran MiXCR on the 5' RACE reads; one entry per CDR3 protein. The data show about 220,000 distinct CDR3 sequences, around 8.1% seen once. The sample was also reused in another study, on yellow fever vaccine responses in identical twins.

The sample comprised memory (CD45RO+) T cells sorted from blood. The source of these receptors is a woman aged 18-29 years in good health.

The rearrangement links TRBV4-2 to TRBJ2-1; no firm D call. The CDR3 is 13 residues long. The V gene lost 0 bases and the J gene lost 6 bases, with 6 bases spanning the gap. Germline CDR1 LGHNA, CDR2 YNFKEQ. Here the CDR3 DNA reads TGTGCCAGCAGCCAAGATTACTTCAATGAGCAGTTCTTC. It is translated as CASSQDYFNEQFF.

The chain couples TRBV2 to TRBJ1-5; 9 nucleotides agree with TRBD1. In germline, CDR1 is SNHLY, CDR2 FYNNEI. The CDR3 is made up of 19 amino acids. V shed 7 bases, J shed 11 bases, and the junction held 27 bases outside the gene matches. For the CDR3, the DNA is TGTGCCAGCACCAACGAGGGGGGGACAGGGACCGCCGGACAGCAGTCCCAGCATTTT. It codes for CASTNEGGTGTAGQQSQHF.

This clonotype was observed at least ten times. The chain joins TRBV2 to TRBJ1-1; D gene ambiguous. V shed 6 bases and J shed 1 base, with 9 bases lying between them. CDR3 length: 13 amino acids. Germline V gene data show CDR1 as SNHLY and CDR2 as FYNNEI. CDR3: CASRPRQNTEAFF. The CDR3 nucleotides read TGTGCCAGCAGACCCAGACAGAACACTGAAGCTTTCTTT.

This clonotype was seen a few times. V is TRBV11-2 and J is TRBJ2-7, with unresolved D. The germline gives CDR1 SGHAT, CDR2 FQNNGV. The CDR3 runs 13 residues. V dropped 5 bases and J dropped 3 bases, with 11 bases sitting between them. This chain's CDR3 is CASSPGRYYEQYF. In DNA form, the CDR3 reads TGTGCCAGCAGCCCCGGACGATACTACGAGCAGTACTTC.

The chain recombines TRBV19 with TRBJ2-5; maybe TRBD2 (5 bases). The CDR3 is made up of 14 amino acids. The germline V and J ends were trimmed by 6 bases and 5 bases, with 16 bases remaining between them. Germline CDR1 LNHDA, CDR2 SQIVND (reference sequence). The CDR3 DNA is TGTGCCAGTAGCCGGAGGCAGGAGGTGGAGACCCAGTACTTC. It encodes CASSRRQEVETQYF. Complete variable domain (other parts from reference TRBV19 and TRBJ2-5): DGGITQSPKYLFRKEGQNVTLSCEQNLNHDAMYWYRQDPGQGLRLIYYSQIVNDFQKGDIAEGYSVSREKKESFPLTVTSAQKNPTAFYLCASSRRQEVETQYFGPGTRLLVL.